A single sample gave rise to the 21 T cell receptor beta chains below, sequenced in a study of CD8 T cells in ankylosing spondylitis. Findings and caveats of the study: A TCR beta motif of about 8 highly homologous variants appeared characteristic of ankylosing spondylitis blood.

The antigens these receptors bind are not known. One entry per CDR3 protein, called by TCRdb with MiXCR from the 5' RACE reads. The sample lists about 840,000 distinct CDR3 sequences; about 11% were seen once. The specimen sequenced was blood, either unsorted or a sorted T cell fraction (not recorded which). All receptors derive from a male donor with ankylosing spondylitis.

The chain is built from TRBV20-1 and TRBJ2-1, with a tentative D call TRBD1 (6 bases). This CDR3 has 15 amino acids. The ends were cut back, 7 bases at V and 6 bases at J, with 22 bases in the middle. Germline lookup yields CDR1 DFQATT and CDR2 SNEGSKA (reference sequence). The CDR3 nucleotides are TGCAGTGTCCCCCTACCGGGACAAGGACTCAATGAGCAGTTCTTC. This encodes CSVPLPGQGLNEQFF.

The CDR3 is CAISELRNTGELFF. In nucleotides, the CDR3 is TGTGCCATCAGTGAGTTACGTAACACCGGGGAGCTGTTTTTT. This chain links TRBV10-3 with TRBJ2-2; D ambiguous. Germline CDR1 ENHRY, CDR2 SYGVKD. The CDR3 has 14 residues. Trimming stripped 1 base from V and 2 bases from J, with 5 bases between.

This clonotype was seen a handful of times. The gene calls are TRBV9 and TRBJ1-1; D is possibly TRBD1 (6 bases). Trimming removed 2 bases at V and 8 bases at J, with 10 bases between. This CDR3 contains 12 residues. CDR1 is SGDLS and CDR2 is YYNGEE in the germline V gene. CDR3 in amino acids: CASSVQGREAFF. The CDR3 DNA sequence: TGTGCCAGCAGCGTGCAGGGGAGGGAAGCTTTCTTT. Variable domain in full (rest from reference TRBV9 and TRBJ1-1): DSGVTQTPKHLITATGQRVTLRCSPRSGDLSVYWYQQSLDQGLQFLIQYYNGEERAKGNILERFSAQQFPDLHSELNLSSLELGDSALYFCASSVQGREAFFGQGTRLTVV.

This clonotype occurred a few times. The rearrangement joins TRBV10-3 to TRBJ2-1, with 9 bases fitting TRBD1. The V and J ends lost 4 bases and 3 bases, in that order; junction bases with no gene match: 10. The CDR3 totals 17 residues. Germline V lookup: CDR1 ENHRY, CDR2 SYGVKD. CDR3 protein: CAISAPPRDRVYNEQFF. The CDR3 bases are TGTGCCATCAGTGCCCCCCCCCGGGACAGGGTCTACAATGAGCAGTTCTTC.

There are a few counts of this clonotype. The chain is built from TRBV6-5 and TRBJ2-7; TRBD2 matches at 9 bases. The CDR3 is 15 amino acids. Unmatched junction bases numbered 3, after V lost 2 bases and J lost 1 base. Germline assignment: CDR1 MNHEY and CDR2 SVGAGI. The CDR3 nucleotides are TGTGCCAGCAGTTACCGGCTAGCGGGATCCTACGAGCAGTACTTC. Protein product: CASSYRLAGSYEQYF.

This clonotype occurred many times. The V call is TRBV29-1, the J call TRBJ1-1; TRBD1 might be the D (5 bases). Germline V gives CDR1 SQVTM, CDR2 ANQGSEA. The CDR3 totals 14 residues. Trimming shortened V by 3 bases and J by 1 base, and 12 bases separated the two germline ends. The chain's CDR3 is CSVDWGGTNTEAFF. The CDR3 coding sequence is TGCAGCGTTGATTGGGGGGGGACGAACACTGAAGCTTTCTTT.

A few counts support this clonotype. The gene calls are TRBV20-1 and TRBJ2-7, with D possibly being TRBD2 (5 bases). V was pared by 6 bases and J by 5 bases, with 23 bases between. This CDR3 spans 15 amino acids. CDR1 and CDR2 (germline): DFQATT, SNEGSKA (reference sequence). CDR3 in DNA: TGCAGTGCGCCCCCTGAGGGCTCCCAGCCCCACGAGCAGTACTTC. This sequence encodes CSAPPEGSQPHEQYF.

This clonotype was seen only a few times. This chain links TRBV20-1 with TRBJ2-5, with 14 positions matching TRBD2. V gave up 2 bases and J gave up 5 bases; unmatched junction bases: 10. The CDR3 spans 17 residues. Germline V gene data show CDR1 as DFQATT and CDR2 as SNEGSKA (reference sequence). The CDR3, as DNA: TGCAGTGCTAGAAACTACCCGACTAGCGGGAGGGGGGAGACCCAGTACTTC. It is translated as CSARNYPTSGRGETQYF.

This clonotype showed up just a few times. One junction end disagrees with the germline gene, perhaps due to a read error. The chain joins TRBV7-7 to TRBJ1-1; the D is unclear. The CDR3 is 13 residues long. The germline CDR1 and CDR2 sequences are SSHAT and FNYEAQ (reference sequence). Here the CDR3 reads CASSFAEDTEAFF. The CDR3 coding sequence is TGTGCTAGCAGCTTCGCTGAGGACACTGAAGCTTTCTTT.

This rearrangement joins TRBV7-6 to TRBJ1-1; D is unresolved. Trimming shortened V by 2 bases and J by 1 base, and 11 bases separated the two germline ends. The CDR3 totals 15 residues. The germline CDR1 and CDR2 sequences are SGHVS and FNYEAQ. As DNA, the CDR3 is TGTGCCAGCAGCTTATCGAAGAGGAAGAACACTGAAGCTTTCTTT. Amino acids: CASSLSKRKNTEAFF.

In this sample, this clonotype turned up many times. The chain links TRBV7-2 to TRBJ2-7; TRBD2 matches 11 bases. V trimming: 5 bases; J trimming: 4 bases; junction bases outside the gene matches: 4. There are 14 residues in the CDR3. CDR1 is SGHTA and CDR2 is FQGNSA in the germline V gene. The CDR3 is CASSPSSGGYEQYF. The DNA for the CDR3 is TGTGCCAGCAGCCCCTCTAGCGGGGGGTACGAGCAGTACTTC.

This clonotype showed up just a few times. The V call is TRBV5-1, the J call TRBJ1-3; D remains unclear. The CDR3 runs to 16 residues. Germline V lookup: CDR1 SGHRS, CDR2 YFSETQ. Trimming pared 1 base from V and 0 bases from J, leaving 11 bases between. The CDR3 DNA reads TGCGCCAGCAGCTTGACAGACCCAAGCTCTGGAAACACCATATATTTT. Its translation is CASSLTDPSSGNTIYF.

The CDR3 region has the DNA TGTGCCAGCTCTCTACTAGCGGGAGGGGTATATGAGCAGTTCTTC. It specifies CASSLLAGGVYEQFF. The chain has TRBV18 and TRBJ2-1, with 13 bases fitting TRBD2. CDR1 and CDR2 (germline): KGHSH, LQKENI. J was trimmed by 8 bases and V by 6 bases; bases with no gene match: 7. This CDR3 has 15 residues.

This clonotype was counted only a few times. The J gene is TRBJ1-6, the V gene TRBV12-3 or TRBV12-4; 8 bases fit TRBD1. V was clipped by 5 bases and J by 6 bases; unmatched bases: 3. The CDR3 is 14 amino acids. The CDR3 nucleotides read TGTGCCAGCAGTCAGGGGGCATCTAATTCACCCCTCCACTTT. It yields the protein CASSQGASNSPLHF.

The chain combines TRBV20-1 with TRBJ2-3; 14 bases fit TRBD2. Germline V CDR1 and CDR2: DFQATT, SNEGSKA (reference sequence). Trimming removed 5 bases from V and 4 bases from J; junction bases left unmatched: 8. The CDR3 has 16 amino acids. CDR3 residues: CSAGLAGGRGADTQYF. The DNA of the CDR3 is TGCAGTGCTGGACTAGCGGGAGGTCGAGGGGCAGATACGCAGTATTTT.

This clonotype has more than one count but fewer than ten. The rearrangement uses TRBV5-1 and TRBJ2-7; D unclear. Germline V CDR1 and CDR2: SGHRS, YFSETQ. Trimming cost V 0 bases and J 0 bases, with 10 bases left between them. CDR3 length: 15 amino acids. CDR3 residues: CASSLVGPPSYEQYF. CDR3 in DNA: TGCGCCAGCAGCTTGGTCGGTCCCCCCTCCTACGAGCAGTACTTC.

V is TRBV28 and J is TRBJ2-7; 7 nucleotides align to TRBD1. This CDR3 is built from 16 residues. J was trimmed by 0 bases and V by 7 bases; bases with no gene match: 12. CDR1 and CDR2 from the germline V gene are MDHEN and SYDVKM. CDR3 nucleotide sequence: TGTGCCAGCACCCTACTACCGGGACAGAGCTCCTACGAGCAGTACTTC. Translation: CASTLLPGQSSYEQYF.

In this sample, this clonotype turned up a few times. V and J are TRBV7-2 and TRBJ2-3; maybe TRBD2 (6 bases). This CDR3 is 13 amino acids long. The germline V gene encodes CDR1 SGHTA and CDR2 FQGNSA. Deletions cut 7 bases from V and 5 bases from J, with 13 bases between. DNA for the CDR3: TGTGCCAGCACCAAAAGGAGGGGAGATACGCAGTATTTT. Encoded protein: CASTKRRGDTQYF. Complete variable domain (other parts from reference TRBV7-2 and TRBJ2-3): GAGVSQSPSNKVTEKGKDVELRCDPISGHTALYWYRQSLGQGLEFLIYFQGNSAPDKSGLPSDRFSAERTGGSVSTLTIQRTQQEDSAVYLCASTKRRGDTQYFGPGTRLTVL.

The table lists this clonotype with a count of one. The gene calls are TRBV7-2 and TRBJ2-4, with TRBD2 matching 9 bases. The CDR3 is 16 residues long. Unmatched junction bases numbered 7, after V lost 1 base and J lost 6 bases. CDR1 and CDR2 from the germline V gene are SGHTA and FQGNSA. CDR3 sequence reads: CASSLGALAGRNIQYF. The DNA of the CDR3 is TGTGCCAGCAGCTTAGGAGCCCTAGCGGGGAGAAACATTCAGTACTTC.

The chain uses TRBV11-3 and TRBJ2-1; 12 bases map to TRBD2. V lost 3 bases and J lost 9; bases outside the gene matches: 6. CDR3 length: 15 residues. Germline values: CDR1 SGHNT, CDR2 YENEEA. The CDR3 reads CASSFLAGGRGEQFF. The CDR3 DNA sequence: TGTGCCAGCAGCTTCCTAGCGGGGGGGCGGGGTGAGCAGTTCTTC.

This clonotype was picked up a small number of times. V usage is TRBV27 and J usage is TRBJ2-1, with D hard to call. Per germline, CDR1 MNHEY and CDR2 SMNVEV (reference sequence). V was pared by 5 bases and J by 6 bases, with 23 bases between. CDR3 size: 17 residues. The CDR3 sequence is CASSPSGLVPTTNEQFF. The CDR3 DNA follows: TGTGCCAGCAGTCCCTCCGGGTTGGTACCCACCACCAATGAGCAGTTCTTC.